Listed below are T cell receptor beta chains from one sample, sequenced in a study of shared clonotypes between healthy human individuals. Profiling relied on immunoSEQ multiplex PCR, and the TCRdb table lists in-frame clones only, not all of them. The repertoire holds roughly 1.5 million clones, 95% to 99% seen once, with 0.45% in the top ten. Sequencing was performed on naive CD4+ T cells sorted from blood. All receptors derive from a man younger than 40 in good health. Both conserved end residues are part of each CDR3. D genes are given only for firm matches. Some rows have no size entry. The others give once, few or many, or a class for an expanded clone.

CDR3 protein | CDR3 DNA | clone size | D gene | J gene | V gene
CASSLMGNLWGYTF | TGTGCCAGCAGCTTGATGGGGAATCTATGGGGCTACACCTTC | NA | NA | TRBJ1-2 | TRBV5-4
CSVVLKLNTEAFF | TGCAGCGTTGTTCTCAAATTGAACACTGAAGCTTTCTTT | NA | NA | TRBJ1-1 | TRBV29-1
CASSATGLAGGLDEQYF | TGTGCCAGCAGCGCTACCGGACTAGCGGGAGGGCTGGACGAGCAGTACTTC | NA | TRBD2 | TRBJ2-7 | TRBV9
CASSFFPASGYNEQFF | TGTGCCAGCAGCTTCTTCCCCGCTAGCGGGTACAATGAGCAGTTCTTC | once | TRBD2 | TRBJ2-1 | TRBV7-6
CASSLGSGTGNTIYF | TGTGCCAGCAGCTTGGGCTCAGGTACCGGAAACACCATATATTTT | NA | NA | TRBJ1-3 | TRBV5-4
CASSPGLAGGEQFF | TGTGCCAGCAGCCCGGGACTAGCGGGAGGTGAGCAGTTCTTC | NA | TRBD2 | TRBJ2-1 | TRBV6-6
CAISVKGNQPQHF | TGTGCCATCAGTGTAAAGGGTAATCAGCCCCAGCATTTT | NA | NA | TRBJ1-5 | TRBV10-3
CASTSGLAGVGASTDTQYF | TGCGCCAGCACCTCGGGACTAGCGGGAGTGGGCGCAAGCACAGATACGCAGTATTTT | NA | TRBD2 | TRBJ2-3 | TRBV5-1
CASSRRGQGSYEQYF | TGTGCCAGTAGTAGGCGCGGACAGGGGAGCTACGAGCAGTACTTC | NA | TRBD1 | TRBJ2-7 | TRBV19
CASATYSGRGSDTQYF | TGTGCCAGTGCTACTTATAGCGGGAGGGGCTCAGATACGCAGTATTTT | NA | TRBD2 | TRBJ2-3 | TRBV19
CASSSAGGAFYGYTF | TGTGCCAGCAGCTCGGCGGGGGGTGCCTTTTATGGCTACACCTTC | NA | NA | TRBJ1-2 | TRBV28
CASSLRGNLNQPQHF | TGTGCCAGCAGTCTCAGGGGAAACTTAAATCAGCCCCAGCATTTT | once | NA | TRBJ1-5 | TRBV28
CSAGPGEQYF | TGCAGTGCGGGACCCGGGGAGCAGTACTTC | NA | NA | TRBJ2-7 | TRBV20-1
CATEPGRNEKLFF | TGTGCCACTGAACCGGGTCGGAATGAAAAACTGTTTTTT | NA | NA | TRBJ1-4 | TRBV19
CASRVGGPVGETQYF | TGTGCCAGCAGGGTGGGGGGGCCCGTAGGAGAGACCCAGTACTTC | NA | NA | TRBJ2-5 | TRBV28
CASSSGLAGVTEQFF | TGCGCCAGCAGCTCGGGACTAGCGGGAGTAACTGAGCAGTTCTTC | NA | TRBD2 | TRBJ2-1 | TRBV5-1
CASSLTFLAGGNTGELFF | TGTGCCAGCAGCTTAACGTTCCTAGCGGGAGGGAACACCGGGGAGCTGTTTTTT | NA | TRBD2 | TRBJ2-2 | TRBV7-3
CASSITGLTDTQYF | TGCGCCAGCAGCATCACAGGGCTCACAGATACGCAGTATTTT | NA | NA | TRBJ2-3 | TRBV5-1
CASSLGLTEAFF | TGCGCCAGCAGCTTGGGGTTGACTGAAGCTTTCTTT | NA | NA | TRBJ1-1 | TRBV5-1
CSVALAGNNEQFF | TGCAGCGTTGCGTTAGCGGGAAACAATGAGCAGTTCTTC | NA | TRBD2 | TRBJ2-1 | TRBV29-1
CASSPIETQYF | TGTGCCAGCAGCCCTATAGAGACCCAGTACTTC | NA | NA | TRBJ2-5 | TRBV2
CASSQGLANTGELFF | TGCGCCAGCAGCCAAGGACTAGCGAACACCGGGGAGCTGTTTTTT | once | NA | TRBJ2-2 | TRBV4-3
CATRELNTEAFF | TGTGCCACCAGAGAGTTGAACACTGAAGCTTTCTTT | few | NA | TRBJ1-1 | TRBV6-1
CASSDGGVGVSINEQFF | TGCGCCAGCAGCGACGGGGGTGTTGGGGTGTCTATCAATGAGCAGTTCTTC | NA | NA | TRBJ2-1 | TRBV5-1
CASSAPMGGRTDTQYF | TGTGCCAGCAGCGCCCCCATGGGCGGGAGAACAGATACGCAGTATTTT | NA | TRBD2 | TRBJ2-3 | TRBV9
CASSLAVGDTGELFF | TGCGCCAGCAGCTTGGCCGTGGGAGACACCGGGGAGCTGTTTTTT | NA | NA | TRBJ2-2 | TRBV5-1
CASSRQGRLSNTEAFF | TGTGCCAGCAGCCGACAGGGGAGGCTTTCAAACACTGAAGCTTTCTTT | NA | TRBD1 | TRBJ1-1 | TRBV7-9
CSSREGARGTEAFF | TGCAGCTCCCGAGAGGGGGCGAGGGGGACTGAAGCTTTCTTT | NA | TRBD1 | TRBJ1-1 | TRBV29-1
CAAQGFWGNQPQHF | TGTGCCGCTCAGGGGTTCTGGGGCAATCAGCCCCAGCATTTT | NA | NA | TRBJ1-5 | TRBV6-1
CASSLGPGNEQFF | TGTGCCAGCAGCTTAGGCCCTGGGAATGAGCAGTTCTTC | NA | NA | TRBJ2-1 | TRBV11-3
CASSTLDRSNQPQHF | TGTGCCAGTAGTACCCTAGACAGAAGCAATCAGCCCCAGCATTTT | NA | NA | TRBJ1-5 | TRBV19
CASSVESGGDNEQFF | TGTGCCAGCAGCGTAGAATCGGGGGGCGACAATGAGCAGTTCTTC | NA | NA | TRBJ2-1 | TRBV9
CASSLVVEEGEQFF | TGCGCCAGCAGCTTGGTTGTGGAAGAGGGGGAGCAGTTCTTC | once | NA | TRBJ2-1 | TRBV5-1
CAWSRGTSGLNEQFF | TGTGCCTGGAGTCGGGGGACTAGCGGGCTCAATGAGCAGTTCTTC | once | TRBD2 | TRBJ2-1 | TRBV30
CATGTGLRGYEQYF | TGTGCCACCGGGACAGGGCTTCGCGGGTACGAGCAGTACTTC | NA | TRBD1 | TRBJ2-7 | TRBV28